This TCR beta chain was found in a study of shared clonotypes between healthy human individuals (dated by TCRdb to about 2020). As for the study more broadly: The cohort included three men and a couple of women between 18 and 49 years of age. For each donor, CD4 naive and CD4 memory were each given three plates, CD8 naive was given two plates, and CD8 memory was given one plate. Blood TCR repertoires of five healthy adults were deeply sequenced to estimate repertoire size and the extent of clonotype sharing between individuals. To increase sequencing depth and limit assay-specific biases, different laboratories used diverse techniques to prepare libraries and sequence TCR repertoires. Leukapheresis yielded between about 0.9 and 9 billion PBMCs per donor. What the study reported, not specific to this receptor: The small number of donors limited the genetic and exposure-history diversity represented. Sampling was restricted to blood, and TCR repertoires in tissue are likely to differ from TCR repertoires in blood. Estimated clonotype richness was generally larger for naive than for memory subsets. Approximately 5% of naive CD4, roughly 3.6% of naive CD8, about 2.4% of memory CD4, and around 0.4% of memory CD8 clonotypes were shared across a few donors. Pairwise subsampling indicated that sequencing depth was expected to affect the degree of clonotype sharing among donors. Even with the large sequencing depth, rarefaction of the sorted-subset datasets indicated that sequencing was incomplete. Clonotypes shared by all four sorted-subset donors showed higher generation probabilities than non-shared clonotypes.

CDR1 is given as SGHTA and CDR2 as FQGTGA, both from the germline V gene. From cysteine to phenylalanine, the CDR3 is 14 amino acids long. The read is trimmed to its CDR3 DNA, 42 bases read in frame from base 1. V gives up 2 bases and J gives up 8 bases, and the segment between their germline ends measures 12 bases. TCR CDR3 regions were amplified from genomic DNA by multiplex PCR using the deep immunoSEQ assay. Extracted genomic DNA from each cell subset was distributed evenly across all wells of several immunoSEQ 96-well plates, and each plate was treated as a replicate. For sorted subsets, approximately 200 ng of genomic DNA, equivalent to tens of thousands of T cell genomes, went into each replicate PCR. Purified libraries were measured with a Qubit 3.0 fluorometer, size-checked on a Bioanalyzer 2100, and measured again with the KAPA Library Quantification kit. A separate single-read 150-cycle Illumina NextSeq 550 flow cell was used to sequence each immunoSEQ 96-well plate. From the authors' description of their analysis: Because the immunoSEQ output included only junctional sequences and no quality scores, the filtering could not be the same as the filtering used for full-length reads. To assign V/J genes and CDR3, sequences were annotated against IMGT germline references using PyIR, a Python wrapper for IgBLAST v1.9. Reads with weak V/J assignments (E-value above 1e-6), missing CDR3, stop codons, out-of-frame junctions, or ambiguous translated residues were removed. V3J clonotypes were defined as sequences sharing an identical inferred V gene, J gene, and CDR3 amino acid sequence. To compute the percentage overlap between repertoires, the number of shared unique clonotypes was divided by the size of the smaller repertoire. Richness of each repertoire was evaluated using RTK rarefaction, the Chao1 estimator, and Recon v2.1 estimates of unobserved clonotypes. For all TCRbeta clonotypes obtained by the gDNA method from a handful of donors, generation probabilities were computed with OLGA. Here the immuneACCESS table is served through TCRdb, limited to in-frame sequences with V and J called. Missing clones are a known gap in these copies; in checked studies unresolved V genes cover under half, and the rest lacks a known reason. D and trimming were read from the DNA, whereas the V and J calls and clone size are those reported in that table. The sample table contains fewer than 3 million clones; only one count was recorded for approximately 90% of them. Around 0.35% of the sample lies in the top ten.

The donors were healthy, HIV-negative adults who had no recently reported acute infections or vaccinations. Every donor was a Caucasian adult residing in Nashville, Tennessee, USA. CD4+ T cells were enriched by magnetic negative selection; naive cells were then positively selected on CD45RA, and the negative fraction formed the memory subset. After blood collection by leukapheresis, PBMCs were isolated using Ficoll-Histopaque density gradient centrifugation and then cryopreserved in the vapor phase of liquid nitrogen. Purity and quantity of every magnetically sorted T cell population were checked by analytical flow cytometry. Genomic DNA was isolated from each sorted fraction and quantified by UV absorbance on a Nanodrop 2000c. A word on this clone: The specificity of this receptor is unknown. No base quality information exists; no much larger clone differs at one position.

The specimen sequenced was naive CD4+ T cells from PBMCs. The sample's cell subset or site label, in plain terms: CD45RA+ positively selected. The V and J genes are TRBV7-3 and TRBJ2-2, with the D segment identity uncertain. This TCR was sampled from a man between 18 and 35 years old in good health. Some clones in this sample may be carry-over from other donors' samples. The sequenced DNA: TGTGCCAGCAGCTTATCCCTCAACAGTGGGGAGCTGTTTTTT. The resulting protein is CASSLSLNSGELFF.